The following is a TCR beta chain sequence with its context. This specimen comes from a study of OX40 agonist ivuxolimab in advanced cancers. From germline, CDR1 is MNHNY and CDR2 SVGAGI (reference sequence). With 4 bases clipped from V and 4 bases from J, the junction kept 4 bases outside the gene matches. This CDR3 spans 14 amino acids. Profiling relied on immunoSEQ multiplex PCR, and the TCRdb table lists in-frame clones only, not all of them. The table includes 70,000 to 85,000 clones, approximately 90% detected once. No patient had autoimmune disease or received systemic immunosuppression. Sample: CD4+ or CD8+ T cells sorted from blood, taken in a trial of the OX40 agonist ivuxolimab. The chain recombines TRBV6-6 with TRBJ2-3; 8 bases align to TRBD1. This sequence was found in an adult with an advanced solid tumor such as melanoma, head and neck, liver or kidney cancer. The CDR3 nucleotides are TGTGCCAGCAGTTTACAGGGGGGCGCAGATACGCAGTATTTT. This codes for CASSLQGGADTQYF.